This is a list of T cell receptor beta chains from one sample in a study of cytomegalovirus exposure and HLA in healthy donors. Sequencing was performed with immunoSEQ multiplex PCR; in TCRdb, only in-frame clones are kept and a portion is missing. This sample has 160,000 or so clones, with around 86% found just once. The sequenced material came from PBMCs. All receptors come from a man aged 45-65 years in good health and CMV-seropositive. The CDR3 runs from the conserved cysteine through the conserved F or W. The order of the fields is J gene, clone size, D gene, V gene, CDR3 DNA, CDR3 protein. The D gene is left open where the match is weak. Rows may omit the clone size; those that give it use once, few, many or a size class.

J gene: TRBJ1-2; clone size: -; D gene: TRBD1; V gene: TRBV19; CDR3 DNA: TGTGCCAGTTTGACAGGGTCCTATGGCTACACCTTC; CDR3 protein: CASLTGSYGYTF
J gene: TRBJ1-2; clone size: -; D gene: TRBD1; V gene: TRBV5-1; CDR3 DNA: TGCGCCAGCAGCCCCGAGGCAGGGGGCATCTATGGCTACACCTTC; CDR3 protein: CASSPEAGGIYGYTF
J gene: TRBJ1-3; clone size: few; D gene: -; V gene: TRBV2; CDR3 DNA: TGTGCCAGCAGTGAATGGGAGGGGCCTGGAAACACCATATATTTT; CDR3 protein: CASSEWEGPGNTIYF
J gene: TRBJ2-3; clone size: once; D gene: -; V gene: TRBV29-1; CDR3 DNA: TGCAGCGTCATGACACCACCCGATACGCAGTATTTT; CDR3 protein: CSVMTPPDTQYF
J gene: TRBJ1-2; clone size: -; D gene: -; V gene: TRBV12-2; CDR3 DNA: TGTGCAAGTCGCTTAGCGCGGTGTGGCTACACCTTC; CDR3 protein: CASRLARCGYTF
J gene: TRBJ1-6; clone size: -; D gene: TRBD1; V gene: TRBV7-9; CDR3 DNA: TGTGCCAGCAGCTTAGGGGAGGGACAGGGTAATTCACCCCTCCACTTT; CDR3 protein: CASSLGEGQGNSPLHF
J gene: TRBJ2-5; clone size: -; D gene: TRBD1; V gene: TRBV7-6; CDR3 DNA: TGTGCCAGCAGCTACAGACAGGGGGTAACCCTTGAGACCCAGTACTTC; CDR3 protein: CASSYRQGVTLETQYF
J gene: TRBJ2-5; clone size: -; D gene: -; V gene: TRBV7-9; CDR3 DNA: TGTGCCAGCAGCTTAAGGACAGAACAAGAGACCCAGTACTTC; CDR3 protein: CASSLRTEQETQYF
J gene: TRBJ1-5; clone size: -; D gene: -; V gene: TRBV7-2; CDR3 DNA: TGTGCCAGCAGCTTAGGCAGGGGCAATCAGCCCCAGCATTTT; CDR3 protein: CASSLGRGNQPQHF
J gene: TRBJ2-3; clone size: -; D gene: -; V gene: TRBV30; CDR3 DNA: TGTGCCTGGAGTGCAGGGACTAGCACAGATACGCAGTATTTT; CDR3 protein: CAWSAGTSTDTQYF
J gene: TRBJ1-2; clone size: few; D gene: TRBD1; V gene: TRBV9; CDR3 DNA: TGTGCCAGCAGCGGGGGACAGGGGGGATATGGCTACACCTTC; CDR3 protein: CASSGGQGGYGYTF
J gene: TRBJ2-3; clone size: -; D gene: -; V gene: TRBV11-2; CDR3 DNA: TGTGCCAGCAGCTTAATCGGGGTGGATACGCAGTATTTT; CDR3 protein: CASSLIGVDTQYF
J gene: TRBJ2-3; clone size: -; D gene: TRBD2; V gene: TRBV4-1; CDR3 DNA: TGCGCCAGCAGGGCGGGAGGTGGTGGCACAGATACGCAGTATTTT; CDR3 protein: CASRAGGGGTDTQYF
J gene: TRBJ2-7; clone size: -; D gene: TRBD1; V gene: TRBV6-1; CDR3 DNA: TGTGCCAGCAGCCGACAGGGATTCCCCTACGAGCAGTACTTC; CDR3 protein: CASSRQGFPYEQYF